Below are 8 T cell receptor beta chains sequenced from a single sample in a study of cytomegalovirus exposure and HLA in healthy donors. Primers: 60 Vbeta forward and 13 Jbeta reverse. Using immunoSEQ multiplex PCR, the repertoire was profiled, and TCRdb retains in-frame clones only, with some absent. The ten top clones account for less than 2.5%, within a sample of roughly 62,000 clones. Sequencing was done on a sample of PBMCs. The receptor set was obtained from a woman in her late teens or twenties in good health and CMV-seronegative.

The CDR3 region is CASSEALGGRYEQYF. DNA of the CDR3: TGTGCCAGCAGTGAAGCGCTGGGGGGTCGGTACGAGCAGTACTTC. The chain links TRBV6-1 to TRBJ2-7; the D gene is possibly TRBD2 (6 bases). The CDR3 is 15 residues long. V lost 0 bases and J 4 bases, leaving 13 bases between the germline ends. Looked up from germline, CDR1 is MNHNS and CDR2 is SASEGT.

The chain joins TRBV28 to TRBJ1-1, with TRBD1 identical over 7 bases. This CDR3 contains 15 residues. Unmatched junction bases numbered 8, after V lost 6 bases and J lost 1 base. CDR1 MDHEN and CDR2 SYDVKM come from the germline V gene. CDR3 in amino acids: CASSAIQGTNTEAFF. In DNA, the CDR3 is TGTGCCAGCAGCGCCATACAGGGGACGAACACTGAAGCTTTCTTT.

The gene calls are TRBV29-1 and TRBJ1-1, with TRBD1 as a possible D gene (5 bases). Trimming shortened V by 2 bases and J by 4 bases, and 17 bases separated the two germline ends. The CDR3 consists of 15 residues. The V gene's germline CDR1 is SQVTM and CDR2 ANQGSEA. For the CDR3, the DNA is TGCAGCGTTGAACCTCGGGGGGGAGGGATCACTGAAGCTTTCTTT. Its protein product is CSVEPRGGGITEAFF.

The chain employs TRBV18 and TRBJ2-5; TRBD2 is a possible D gene (6 bases). Germline V CDR1 and CDR2: KGHSH, LQKENI. The CDR3 has 16 amino acids. The V end lost 5 bases, the J end lost 5 bases, and 21 bases lay between the germline ends. CDR3 nucleotides: TGTGCCAGCTCATACAATATGGAGGGGCCGGGGGAGACCCAGTACTTC. Protein: CASSYNMEGPGETQYF. The entire variable domain, with the rest obtained from reference TRBV18 and TRBJ2-5, is as follows: NAGVMQNPRHLVRRRGQEARLRCSPMKGHSHVYWYRQLPEEGLKFMVYLQKENIIDESGMPKERFSAEFPKEGPSILRIQQVVRGDSAAYFCASSYNMEGPGETQYFGPGTRLLVL.

The chain links TRBV11-3 to TRBJ1-1; a possible D gene is TRBD1 (6 bases). From germline, CDR1 is SGHNT and CDR2 YENEEA. Between the trimmed V and J ends, which lost 4 bases and 3 bases, there was a span of 6 bases. The CDR3 has 12 residues. The CDR3 DNA sequence: TGTGCCAGCAGCTGGACAGACACTGAAGCTTTCTTT. This sequence encodes CASSWTDTEAFF.

This chain joins TRBV2 and TRBJ1-5; D is possibly TRBD1 (5 bases). Germline-derived CDR1 and CDR2 are SNHLY and FYNNEI. V was cut by 2 bases and J by 6 bases, with 14 bases left in between. This CDR3 is built from 15 residues. This chain's CDR3 is CASSERPGGTQPQHF. In DNA, the CDR3 is TGTGCCAGCAGTGAACGGCCGGGGGGTACTCAGCCCCAGCATTTT.

The chain uses TRBV6-5 and TRBJ2-7, with TRBD2 identical over 7 bases. The CDR3 is 14 amino acids. Germline trimming cut 10 bases from V and 0 bases from J; bases unmatched to any gene: 9. Germline CDR1 is MNHEY and CDR2 is SVGAGI. Here the CDR3 reads CATSRGKYSYEQYF. As DNA, the CDR3 is TGTGCCACCTCGCGGGGGAAATACTCCTACGAGCAGTACTTC.

The rearrangement links TRBV29-1 to TRBJ2-7, with 8 bases aligning to TRBD2. This CDR3 is 12 amino acids long. Germline CDR1 SQVTM, CDR2 ANQGSEA. The V gene end was trimmed by 7 bases and the J gene end by 3 bases; junction bases not matched to a gene: 5. CDR3 coding DNA: TGCAGCGCACTAGCGGCCAACTACGAGCAGTACTTC. Encoded protein: CSALAANYEQYF.